This T cell receptor (beta chain) was captured by sequencing in a study of blood T cell repertoires in COVID-19. Across the study: Italy, Spain and the United States were the sources of the convalescent and acute COVID-19 samples. T cells, B-cell-depleted T cells, or PBMCs provided the cDNA or gDNA that served as material.

Source study methods: It was from reference gene primer amplification that nucleated cell counts were estimated. Sequencing was performed with immunoSEQ multiplex PCR; in TCRdb, only in-frame clones are kept and a portion is missing. V, J and clone size are taken as reported in that table, and D and trimming were inferred from the DNA itself. The sample includes about 270,000 clones, around 86% of them seen just once. The TCR originated in a middle-aged man who had recovered from COVID-19. Source material: peripheral blood.

The CDR3: CASSPTGGMGNTEAFF. CDR3 DNA: TGTGCCAGTAGTCCCACAGGGGGCATGGGGAACACTGAAGCTTTCTTT. This sequence joins TRBV19 and TRBJ1-1, with TRBD1 matching over 9 bases. The CDR3 runs 16 residues. V trimming: 5 bases; J trimming: 1 base; junction bases outside the gene matches: 8. Germline V gives CDR1 LNHDA, CDR2 SQIVND (reference sequence).